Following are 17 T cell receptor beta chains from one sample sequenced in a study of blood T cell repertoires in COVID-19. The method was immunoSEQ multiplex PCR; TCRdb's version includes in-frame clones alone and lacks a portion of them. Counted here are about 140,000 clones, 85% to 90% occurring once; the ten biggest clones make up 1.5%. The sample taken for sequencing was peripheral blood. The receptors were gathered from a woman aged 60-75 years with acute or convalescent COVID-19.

The chain's CDR3 is CASSLVAGFNTEAFF. The CDR3 coding sequence is TGTGCCAGCAGCTTAGTCGCAGGGTTCAACACTGAAGCTTTCTTT. The rearrangement joins TRBV7-2 to TRBJ1-1, with D perhaps TRBD1 (5 bases). Trimming pared 1 base from V and 2 bases from J, leaving 11 bases between. The CDR3 is 15 amino acids. Germline lookup yields CDR1 SGHTA and CDR2 FQGNSA.

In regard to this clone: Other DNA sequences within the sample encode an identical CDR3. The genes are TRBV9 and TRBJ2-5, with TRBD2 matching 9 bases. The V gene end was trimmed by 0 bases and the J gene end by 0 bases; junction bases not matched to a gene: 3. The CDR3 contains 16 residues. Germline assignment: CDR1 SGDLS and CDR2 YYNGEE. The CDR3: CASSVEAGGNQETQYF. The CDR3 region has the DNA TGTGCCAGCAGCGTAGAAGCGGGGGGTAACCAAGAGACCCAGTACTTC.

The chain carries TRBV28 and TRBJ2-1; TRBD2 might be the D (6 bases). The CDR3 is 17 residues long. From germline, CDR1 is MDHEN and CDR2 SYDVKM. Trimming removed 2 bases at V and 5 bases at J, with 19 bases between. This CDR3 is CASSLITPSPGDNEQFF. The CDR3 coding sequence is TGTGCCAGCAGTTTAATAACCCCGTCTCCGGGAGACAATGAGCAGTTCTTC.

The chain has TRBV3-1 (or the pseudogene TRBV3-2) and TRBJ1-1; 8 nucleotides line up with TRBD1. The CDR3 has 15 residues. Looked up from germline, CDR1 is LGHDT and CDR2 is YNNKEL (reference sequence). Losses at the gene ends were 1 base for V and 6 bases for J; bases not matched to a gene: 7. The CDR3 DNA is TGTGCCAGCAGCCAAGGACCACAGGGGGACTCTGAAGCTTTCTTT. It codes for CASSQGPQGDSEAFF.

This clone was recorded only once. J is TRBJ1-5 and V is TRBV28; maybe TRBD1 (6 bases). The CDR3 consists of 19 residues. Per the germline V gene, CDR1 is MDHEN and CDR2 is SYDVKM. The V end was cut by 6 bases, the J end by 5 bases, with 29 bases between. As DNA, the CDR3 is TGTGCCAGCAGACCCTTGCTCGGTTTTCGGGACACAGGTCATCAGCCCCAGCATTTT. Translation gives CASRPLLGFRDTGHQPQHF. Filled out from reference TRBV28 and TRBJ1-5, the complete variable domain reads DVKVTQSSRYLVKRTGEKVFLECVQDMDHENMFWYRQDPGLGLRLIYFSYDVKMKEKGDIPEGYSVSREKKERFSLILESASTNQTSMYLCASRPLLGFRDTGHQPQHFGDGTRLSIL.

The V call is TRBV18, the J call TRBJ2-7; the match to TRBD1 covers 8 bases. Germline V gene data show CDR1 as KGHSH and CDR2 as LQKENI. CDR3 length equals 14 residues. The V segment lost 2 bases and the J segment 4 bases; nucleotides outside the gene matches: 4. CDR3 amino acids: CASSPATGEYEQYF. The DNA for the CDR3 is TGTGCCAGCTCACCAGCGACAGGGGAGTACGAGCAGTACTTC.

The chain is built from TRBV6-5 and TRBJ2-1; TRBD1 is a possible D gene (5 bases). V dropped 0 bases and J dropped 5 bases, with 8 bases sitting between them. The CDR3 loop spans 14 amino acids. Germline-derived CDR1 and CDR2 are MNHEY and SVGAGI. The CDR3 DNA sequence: TGTGCCAGCAGTTACTCCACAGGAAACAATGAGCAGTTCTTC. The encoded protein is CASSYSTGNNEQFF.

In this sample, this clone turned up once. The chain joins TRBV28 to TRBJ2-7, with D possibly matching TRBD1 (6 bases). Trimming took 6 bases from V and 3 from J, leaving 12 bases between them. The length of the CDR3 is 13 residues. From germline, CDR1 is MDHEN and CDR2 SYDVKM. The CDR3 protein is CASRNYRVYEQYF. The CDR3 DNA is TGTGCCAGCAGAAACTACAGGGTCTACGAGCAGTACTTC.

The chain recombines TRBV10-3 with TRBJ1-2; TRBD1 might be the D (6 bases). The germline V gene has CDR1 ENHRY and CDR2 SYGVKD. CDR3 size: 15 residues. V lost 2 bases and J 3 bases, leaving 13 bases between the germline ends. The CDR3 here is CAISEQGGADYGYTF. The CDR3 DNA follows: TGTGCCATCAGTGAGCAAGGGGGGGCTGACTATGGCTACACCTTC.

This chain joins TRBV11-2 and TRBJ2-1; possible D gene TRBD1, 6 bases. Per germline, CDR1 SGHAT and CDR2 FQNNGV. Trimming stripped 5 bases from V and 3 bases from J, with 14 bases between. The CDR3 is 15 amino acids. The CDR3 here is CASSPRQGIYNEQFF. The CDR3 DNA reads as TGTGCCAGCAGCCCCCGCCAGGGGATCTACAATGAGCAGTTCTTC.

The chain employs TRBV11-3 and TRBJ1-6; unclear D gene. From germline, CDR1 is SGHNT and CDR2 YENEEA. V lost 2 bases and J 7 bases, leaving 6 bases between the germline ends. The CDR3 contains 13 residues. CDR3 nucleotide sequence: TGTGCCAGCAGCTTAAATCCAAATTCACCCCTCCACTTT. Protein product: CASSLNPNSPLHF.

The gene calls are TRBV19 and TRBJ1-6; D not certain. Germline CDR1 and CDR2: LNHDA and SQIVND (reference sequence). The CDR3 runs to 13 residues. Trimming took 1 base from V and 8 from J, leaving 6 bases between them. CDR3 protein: CASSIGADSPLHF. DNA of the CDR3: TGTGCCAGTAGTATAGGGGCAGATTCACCCCTCCACTTT.

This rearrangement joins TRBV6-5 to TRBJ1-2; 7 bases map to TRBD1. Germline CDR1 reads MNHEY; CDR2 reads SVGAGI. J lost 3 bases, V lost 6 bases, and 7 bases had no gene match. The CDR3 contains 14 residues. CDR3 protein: CASRPPGTDYGYTF. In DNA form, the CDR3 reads TGTGCCAGCAGGCCACCCGGGACAGACTATGGCTACACCTTC.

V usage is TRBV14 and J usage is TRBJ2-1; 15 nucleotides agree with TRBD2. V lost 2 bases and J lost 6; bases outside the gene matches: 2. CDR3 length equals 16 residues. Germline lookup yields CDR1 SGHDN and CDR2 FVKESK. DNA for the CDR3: TGTGCCAGCAGCCAACGGACTAGCGGGGGGGCCAATGAGCAGTTCTTC. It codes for CASSQRTSGGANEQFF. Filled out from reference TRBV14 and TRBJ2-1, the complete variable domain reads EAGVTQFPSHSVIEKGQTVTLRCDPISGHDNLYWYRRVMGKEIKFLLHFVKESKQDESGMPNNRFLAERTGGTYSTLKVQPAELEDSGVYFCASSQRTSGGANEQFFGPGTRLTVL.

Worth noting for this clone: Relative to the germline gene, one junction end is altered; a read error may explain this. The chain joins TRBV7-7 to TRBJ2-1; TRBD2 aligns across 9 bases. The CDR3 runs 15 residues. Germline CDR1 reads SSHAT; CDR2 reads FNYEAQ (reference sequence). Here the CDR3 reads CASSLSGGSYNEQFF. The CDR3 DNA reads TGTGCTAGCAGCCTTAGCGGGGGTTCCTACAATGAGCAGTTCTTC.

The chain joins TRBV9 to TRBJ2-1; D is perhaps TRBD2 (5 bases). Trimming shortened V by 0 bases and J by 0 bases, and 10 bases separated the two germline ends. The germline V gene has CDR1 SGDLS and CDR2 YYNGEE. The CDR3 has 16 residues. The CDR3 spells CASSVGGPVSYNEQFF. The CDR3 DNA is TGTGCCAGCAGCGTAGGAGGGCCTGTCTCCTACAATGAGCAGTTCTTC.

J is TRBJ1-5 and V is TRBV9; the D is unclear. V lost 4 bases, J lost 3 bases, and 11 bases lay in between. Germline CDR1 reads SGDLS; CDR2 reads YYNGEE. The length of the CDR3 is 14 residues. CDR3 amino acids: CASSHSGNNQPQHF. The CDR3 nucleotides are TGTGCCAGCAGCCACTCGGGGAACAATCAGCCCCAGCATTTT.